The 3 T cell receptor beta chains given below trace back to one sample, sequenced in a study of regulatory T cells in long-lasting Graves disease. With iRepertoire HTBI primers and Arm-PCR of CDR3 regions, TCR beta libraries were built. TCRdb passed the multiplex PCR reads through MiXCR, listing each CDR3 protein once. The table includes 400,000 or so distinct CDR3 sequences, about 20% detected once. Time point in this sample: persistent/refractory GD, antithyroid drugs over 5 years with positive TRAb. Scientists built the TCR library using RNA that was extracted from PBMCs. The sample in question was peripheral blood mononuclear cells (PBMCs), obtained when the disease was refractory, from a patient treated with antithyroid drugs. These receptors came from a female donor with Graves disease.

This clonotype came up many times. The V and J genes are TRBV6-1 and TRBJ1-1, with no clear D. V was pared by 5 bases and J by 4 bases, with 17 bases between. Germline CDR1 MNHNS, CDR2 SASEGT. The length of the CDR3 is 15 residues. The CDR3 region has the DNA TGTGCCAGCAGTCCTCTTGATGGGGTGATCACTGAAGCTTTCTTT. Amino acid sequence: CASSPLDGVITEAFF.

In DNA, the CDR3 is TGTGCCAGCAGCCAAGGGGCGGGGTACACCGGGGAGCTGTTTTTT. This sequence encodes CASSQGAGYTGELFF. The gene calls are TRBV4-2 and TRBJ2-2, with D tentatively TRBD2 (6 bases). The CDR3 totals 15 residues. Trimming took off 1 base at V and 3 bases at J, with 9 bases between the two ends. Germline V gene sequence: CDR1 LGHNA, CDR2 YNFKEQ.

The V gene is TRBV20-1, the J gene TRBJ1-4; TRBD1 matches 7 bases. The end of the DNA aligns better with TRBJ1-6, so the J call may be wrong. Germline lookup yields CDR1 DFQATT and CDR2 SNEGSKA (reference sequence). There are 15 residues in the CDR3. CDR3: CSARFRGALNSPLHF. The DNA of the CDR3 is TGCAGTGCTAGGTTCAGGGGGGCTCTTAATTCACCCCTCCACTTT.